Each of the 17 T cell receptor beta chains below was sequenced from the same sample in a study of T cell responses to AZD1222 COVID-19 vaccine. TCRdb keeps only in-frame clones here, not all; method: immunoSEQ multiplex PCR. The profile covers 150,000 to 250,000 clones, with roughly 92% appearing a single time and 3.4% taken by the ten largest. Sequenced here: peripheral blood, sampled 28 days after the second AZD1222 dose. The origin of the receptors is an adult who received the AZD1222 COVID-19 vaccine.

This sequence joins TRBV29-1 and TRBJ1-2; D is possibly TRBD1 (6 bases). CDR3 length: 13 residues. Trimming removed 7 bases from V and 0 bases from J, with 12 bases in between. Germline V gene lookup returns CDR1 SQVTM and CDR2 ANQGSEA. CDR3 coding DNA: TGCAGCGCCGGAACAGGGACTAACTATGGCTACACCTTC. Protein product: CSAGTGTNYGYTF. The complete variable domain, with remaining parts taken from reference TRBV29-1 and TRBJ1-2, reads SAVISQKPSRDICQRGTSLTIQCQVDSQVTMMFWYRQQPGQSLTLIATANQGSEATYESGFVIDKFPISRPNLTFSTLTVSNMSPEDSSIYLCSAGTGTNYGYTFGSGTRLTVV.

This clone was detected only once. The chain has TRBV2 and TRBJ2-1; 9 bases agree with TRBD1. The V gene end was trimmed by 7 bases and the J gene end by 3 bases; junction bases not matched to a gene: 10. Germline CDR1 and CDR2: SNHLY and FYNNEI. This CDR3 has 16 amino acids. The CDR3 here is CASTLVWDRDYNEQFF. In nucleotides, the CDR3 is TGTGCCAGCACCCTTGTCTGGGACAGGGACTACAATGAGCAGTTCTTC.

This clone came up once. The V and J genes are TRBV11-2 and TRBJ1-1; 8 bases are shared with TRBD1. The germline V gene encodes CDR1 SGHAT and CDR2 FQNNGV. The CDR3 totals 14 residues. V lost 5 bases, J lost 4 bases, and 6 bases stayed unmatched. CDR3 coding DNA: TGTGCCAGCAGCCCTTGGCAGGGGGCCACTGAAGCTTTCTTT. Encoded protein: CASSPWQGATEAFF.

A word on this clone: The sample contains more than one DNA sequence encoding this CDR3. V usage is TRBV19 and J usage is TRBJ1-1; D gene unclear. This CDR3 has 12 residues. Germline CDR1 is LNHDA and CDR2 is SQIVND (reference sequence). V was shortened by 4 bases and J by 6 bases, with 9 bases between the two germline ends. The CDR3 sequence: CASSRGGAEAFF. In nucleotides, the CDR3 is TGTGCCAGTAGTAGAGGAGGTGCTGAAGCTTTCTTT.

In the case of this clone: Sequence at one end of the junction differs from germline and may be a read error. V is TRBV29-1 and J is TRBJ2-4, with D possibly matching TRBD1 (6 bases). Germline V gene data show CDR1 as SQVTM and CDR2 as ANQGSEA. The CDR3 is 12 amino acids. The CDR3 is CSVMIGDTTLCF. The CDR3 bases are TGCAGCGTCATGATCGGGGACACGACCCTCTGCTTC.

J is TRBJ1-5 and V is TRBV5-1, with 9 bases lining up with TRBD1. Germline CDR1 and CDR2: SGHRS and YFSETQ. This CDR3 is 15 amino acids long. V lost 0 bases and J lost 3; bases outside the gene matches: 1. The CDR3 DNA follows: TGCGCCAGCAGCTTGGGGGACAGGGTCAATCAGCCCCAGCATTTT. It is translated as CASSLGDRVNQPQHF.

This clone was found a few times. CDR3 amino acids: CASSETSGSSYNEQFF. CDR3 coding DNA: TGTGCCAGTAGTGAGACTAGCGGGAGTTCCTACAATGAGCAGTTCTTC. The chain combines TRBV19 with TRBJ2-1, with TRBD2 matching 12 bases. CDR3 size: 16 residues. The ends lost 5 bases at V and 1 base at J; junction bases unmatched: 3. Germline values: CDR1 LNHDA, CDR2 SQIVND (reference sequence).

The rearrangement links TRBV7-9 to TRBJ1-2; no reliable D call. This CDR3 spans 16 amino acids. CDR1 is SEHNR, CDR2 FQNEAQ, per germline (reference sequence). Trimming left V 5 bases short and J 4 bases short, with 20 bases between. The CDR3 region has the DNA TGTGCCAGCAGCCCGCAGTGGACTCCTACGTCCTATGGCTACACCTTC. Translating it yields CASSPQWTPTSYGYTF.

The V call is TRBV27, the J call TRBJ1-1; possibly TRBD1 for D (5 bases). The CDR3 loop spans 15 amino acids. CDR1 and CDR2 from the germline V gene are MNHEY and SMNVEV (reference sequence). V lost 4 bases and J 4 bases, leaving 16 bases between the germline ends. The CDR3 nucleotides are TGTGCCAGCAGTTCCCCGAGGGGCTCCAGCACTGAAGCTTTCTTT. This encodes CASSSPRGSSTEAFF.

The chain carries TRBV28 and TRBJ1-5; 9 bases are a match to TRBD1. This CDR3 is 18 amino acids long. From germline, CDR1 is MDHEN and CDR2 SYDVKM. J gave up 6 bases and V 2 bases, and 14 bases lay outside the gene matches. DNA of the CDR3: TGTGCCAGCAGTTTAAGGACAGGGGATTTTGGGGTACGTCAGCCCCAGCATTTT. Protein: CASSLRTGDFGVRQPQHF.

This chain connects TRBV6-4 to TRBJ2-1; 12 bases map to TRBD1. Germline V gene sequence: CDR1 MRHNA, CDR2 SNTAGT. The length of the CDR3 is 15 residues. V lost 4 bases to trimming and J lost 6 bases; unmatched junction nucleotides: 4. CDR3 sequence: CASSAGTGGINEQFF. CDR3 nucleotides: TGTGCCAGCAGTGCCGGGACAGGGGGCATCAATGAGCAGTTCTTC.

J is TRBJ2-3 and V is TRBV9, with TRBD2 as a possible D gene (5 bases). Trimming cost V 0 bases and J 3 bases, with 11 bases left between them. The CDR3 extends over 15 amino acids. Germline V gene data show CDR1 as SGDLS and CDR2 as YYNGEE. DNA of the CDR3: TGTGCCAGCAGCGTAGTAGAGGGAAGGACAGATACGCAGTATTTT. It translates to CASSVVEGRTDTQYF. The entire variable domain, with the rest obtained from reference TRBV9 and TRBJ2-3, is as follows: DSGVTQTPKHLITATGQRVTLRCSPRSGDLSVYWYQQSLDQGLQFLIQYYNGEERAKGNILERFSAQQFPDLHSELNLSSLELGDSALYFCASSVVEGRTDTQYFGPGTRLTVL.

The chain combines TRBV7-8 with TRBJ1-6; 8 bases align to TRBD1. The length of the CDR3 is 20 residues. Germline lookup yields CDR1 SGHVS and CDR2 FQNEAQ. V shed 1 base and J 0 bases; nucleotides not matched to a gene: 11. CDR3 sequence reads: CASSLGVSGGGSSYNSPLHF. DNA of the CDR3: TGTGCCAGCAGCTTAGGAGTGTCAGGGGGCGGGAGCTCCTATAATTCACCCCTCCACTTT.

V gene TRBV6-2 or TRBV6-3 combines with J gene TRBJ2-7, with D possibly being TRBD1 (6 bases). The germline V gene has CDR1 MNHEY and CDR2 SVGEGT. CDR3 size: 13 residues. Between the trimmed V and J ends, which lost 4 bases and 3 bases, there was a span of 10 bases. The CDR3 nucleotides read TGTGCCAGCAGTTGGGACACAAACTACGAGCAGTACTTC. The encoded protein is CASSWDTNYEQYF.

J is TRBJ1-4 and V is TRBV30; the D gene is possibly TRBD1 (5 bases). V shed 4 bases and J shed 8 bases, with 11 bases lying between them. Germline V gene sequence: CDR1 GTSNPN, CDR2 SVGIG (reference sequence). This CDR3 is 12 amino acids long. CDR3 residues: CAWTAGTEKLFF. In DNA, the CDR3 is TGTGCCTGGACGGCAGGGACGGAAAAACTGTTTTTT.

This clone was seen ten or more times. This chain joins TRBV7-2 and TRBJ2-6; 7 bases align to TRBD1. CDR1 is SGHTA and CDR2 is FQGNSA in the germline V gene. The CDR3 is 19 amino acids. Losses at the gene ends were 5 bases for V and 0 bases for J; bases not matched to a gene: 13. CDR3 region: CASSPYTGQLLSGANVLTF. CDR3 in DNA: TGTGCCAGCAGCCCATATACGGGACAGCTACTCTCTGGGGCCAACGTCCTGACTTTC.

The gene calls are TRBV19 and TRBJ2-1; TRBD1 aligns across 8 bases. Per the germline V gene, CDR1 is LNHDA and CDR2 is SQIVND (reference sequence). Trimming cost V 7 bases and J 4 bases; bases outside gene matches: 9. The CDR3 runs to 15 residues. CDR3 region: CASTADRDPYNEQFF. The CDR3 DNA reads TGTGCCAGTACGGCGGACAGGGATCCTTACAATGAGCAGTTCTTC.